This T cell receptor beta chain was retrieved from a study of PD-L1 blockade in urothelial cancer. Study in general: Male sex and bladder-origin urothelial cancer characterized about 85% of the 29 patients. Prior chemotherapy in patients spanned 0 to 3 regimens. Researchers found blood samples held a median of approximately 150,000 T cells.

Measured with immunoSEQ multiplex PCR; TCRdb has only the in-frame clones, and not every one. The sample records roughly 100,000 clones, less than 85% being singletons. Germline V gene data show CDR1 as SQVTM and CDR2 as ANQGSEA. This CDR3 has 15 residues. V was pared by 7 bases and J by 1 base, with 11 bases of the junction left unmatched. Time point reported: peripheral blood 6 weeks after treatment start. This chain links TRBV29-1 with TRBJ2-3; TRBD1 aligns across 7 bases. The receptor was isolated from a man in his sixties or seventies with urothelial cancer. The material sequenced was PBMCs, taken around atezolizumab (anti-PD-L1) treatment. The CDR3 nucleotides are TGCAGCGCCGCCCGCCAGGGGGATGGCACAGATACGCAGTATTTT. Translated: CSAARQGDGTDTQYF.